These 26 T cell receptor beta chains came from one sample sequenced in a study of lymphopenia after photon versus proton radiotherapy. Using immunoSEQ multiplex PCR, the repertoire was profiled, and TCRdb retains in-frame clones only, with some absent. The table includes around 26,000 clones, 90% detected once. This specimen was peripheral blood, taken from a patient treated with photon-based radiotherapy. These receptors originate from a woman between 45 and 60 years old with cholangiocarcinoma.

The table lists this clone with a count of one. The chain couples TRBV30 to TRBJ1-1; TRBD1 aligns across 10 bases. There are 14 residues in the CDR3. Germline V lookup: CDR1 GTSNPN, CDR2 SVGIG (reference sequence). Trimming removed 5 bases from V and 5 bases from J; junction bases left unmatched: 8. This CDR3 is CAWASGTGVTEAFF. CDR3 DNA sequence: TGTGCCTGGGCCTCCGGGACAGGGGTAACTGAAGCTTTCTTT.

The chain couples TRBV20-1 to TRBJ1-1; TRBD1 might be the D (6 bases). Germline V gives CDR1 DFQATT, CDR2 SNEGSKA (reference sequence). The CDR3 contains 11 residues. Trimming removed 6 bases from V and 8 bases from J, with 13 bases in between. CDR3 bases: TGCAGTGCCCAGAGGGACATCGAAGCTTTCTTT. It translates to CSAQRDIEAFF.

This clone was seen once. This chain uses TRBV5-1 with TRBJ1-3; tentative D call: TRBD1 (6 bases). Germline V gives CDR1 SGHRS, CDR2 YFSETQ. CDR3 size: 15 residues. V lost 5 bases to trimming and J lost 0 bases, with 12 bases between them. CDR3 amino acids: CASRPDSSSGNTIYF. DNA for the CDR3: TGCGCCAGCAGACCGGACAGTTCCTCTGGAAACACCATATATTTT.

The CDR3 DNA sequence: TGTGCCAGCTCACCACCTCCGGAACAGGGCAGGACTAACTATGGCTACACCTTC. Its protein is CASSPPPEQGRTNYGYTF. V and J are TRBV18 and TRBJ1-2; D might be TRBD1 (6 bases). V was cut by 0 bases and J by 0 bases, with 17 bases left in between. This CDR3 region has 18 residues. The germline gives CDR1 KGHSH, CDR2 LQKENI. Complete variable domain (other parts from reference TRBV18 and TRBJ1-2): NAGVMQNPRHLVRRRGQEARLRCSPMKGHSHVYWYRQLPEEGLKFMVYLQKENIIDESGMPKERFSAEFPKEGPSILRIQQVVRGDSAAYFCASSPPPEQGRTNYGYTFGSGTRLTVV.

V usage is TRBV27 and J usage is TRBJ1-5; D is unclear. The ends were cut back, 8 bases at V and 2 bases at J, with 7 bases in the middle. This CDR3 contains 12 residues. CDR1 is MNHEY and CDR2 is SMNVEV in the germline V gene (reference sequence). The CDR3 loop is CASALGNQPQHF. The DNA for the CDR3 is TGTGCCAGCGCCCTGGGCAATCAGCCCCAGCATTTT.

A remark on this clone: Other DNA sequences in this specimen translate into the identical CDR3. The chain joins TRBV30 to TRBJ1-1, with D possibly TRBD1 on 6 matching bases. Germline V CDR1 and CDR2: GTSNPN, SVGIG (reference sequence). The V and J ends lost 4 bases and 6 bases respectively, with 21 bases between them. This CDR3 comprises 15 residues. This CDR3 is CAWNQDTGMEAEAFF. CDR3 nucleotide sequence: TGTGCCTGGAATCAAGATACAGGGATGGAGGCTGAAGCTTTCTTT.

The chain uses TRBV18 and TRBJ2-2, with D tentatively TRBD2 (6 bases). Germline V gives CDR1 KGHSH, CDR2 LQKENI. V lost 6 bases and J 1 base, leaving 15 bases between the germline ends. This CDR3 has 16 residues. The chain's CDR3 is CASSPGGTLNTGELFF. In DNA, the CDR3 is TGTGCCAGCTCCCCTGGAGGGACTTTGAACACCGGGGAGCTGTTTTTT.

The genes are TRBV6-5 and TRBJ1-3; D remains unclear. There are 13 residues in the CDR3. The germline gives CDR1 MNHEY, CDR2 SVGAGI. Trimming took off 0 bases at V and 0 bases at J, with 0 bases between the two ends. The CDR3: CASSYSSGNTIYF. For the CDR3, the DNA is TGTGCCAGCAGTTACTCCTCTGGAAACACCATATATTTT.

The CDR3 DNA reads TGTGCCAGCAGTGAACTGGGGGCGCGCACTGAAGCTTTCTTT. Its protein is CASSELGARTEAFF. V gene TRBV25-1 combines with J gene TRBJ1-1; tentative D call: TRBD1 (6 bases). The CDR3 is 14 amino acids. V was trimmed by 2 bases and J by 4 bases, leaving 11 bases between them. CDR1 and CDR2 from the germline V gene are MGHDK and SYGVNS.

This clone occurred a few times. This sequence joins TRBV9 and TRBJ1-2, with TRBD1 as a possible D gene (5 bases). Per germline, CDR1 SGDLS and CDR2 YYNGEE. The CDR3 loop spans 14 amino acids. V was pared by 3 bases and J by 2 bases, with 11 bases between. The CDR3 DNA reads TGTGCCAGCAGCGCGACAGATGGGAACTATGGCTACACCTTC. The encoded protein is CASSATDGNYGYTF.

The rearrangement links TRBV7-2 to TRBJ1-2, with D tentatively TRBD1 (5 bases). V was cut by 4 bases and J by 5 bases, with 11 bases left in between. The CDR3 extends over 13 amino acids. Germline lookup yields CDR1 SGHTA and CDR2 FQGNSA. CDR3 loop: CASSSGPLYGYTF. The CDR3 DNA reads TGTGCCAGCAGCTCGGGACCGCTATATGGCTACACCTTC. Variable domain in full (rest from reference TRBV7-2 and TRBJ1-2): GAGVSQSPSNKVTEKGKDVELRCDPISGHTALYWYRQSLGQGLEFLIYFQGNSAPDKSGLPSDRFSAERTGGSVSTLTIQRTQQEDSAVYLCASSSGPLYGYTFGSGTRLTVV.

The V and J genes are TRBV19 and TRBJ2-7; 8 bases agree with TRBD2. V lost 6 bases to trimming and J lost 0 bases; unmatched junction nucleotides: 4. CDR3 length: 14 amino acids. Germline CDR1 LNHDA, CDR2 SQIVND (reference sequence). CDR3 DNA sequence: TGTGCCAGTAGCTCCGGGACTAGCTCCTACGAGCAGTACTTC. The encoded protein is CASSSGTSSYEQYF.

The J gene is TRBJ2-7, the V gene TRBV6-6; 11 bases are a match to TRBD2. The CDR3 contains 15 residues. The germline gives CDR1 MNHNY, CDR2 SVGAGI (reference sequence). With V trimmed by 2 bases and J by 6 bases, 6 bases remained unmatched. CDR3 residues: CASSYAPSGGTEQYF. As DNA, the CDR3 is TGTGCCAGCAGTTACGCCCCTAGCGGGGGGACCGAGCAGTACTTC.

V and J are TRBV19 and TRBJ2-2; no clear D gene. Germline V gene data show CDR1 as LNHDA and CDR2 as SQIVND (reference sequence). The CDR3 has 14 amino acids. V lost 5 bases and J lost 3, with 10 bases in between. The CDR3 coding sequence is TGTGCCAGTAGTCCCTCGGGCTACACCGGGGAGCTGTTTTTT. It encodes CASSPSGYTGELFF.

The chain uses TRBV25-1 and TRBJ2-5, with 13 bases fitting TRBD2. This CDR3 spans 18 amino acids. Trimming at V came to 1 base and at J to 4 bases, leaving 9 bases not matched to a gene. The germline CDR1 and CDR2 sequences are MGHDK and SYGVNS. CDR3 amino acids: CASSESGTSGVRGETQYF. The DNA for the CDR3 is TGTGCCAGCAGTGAATCCGGGACTAGCGGGGTACGTGGAGAGACCCAGTACTTC.

The table lists this clone with a count of one. The V call is TRBV2, the J call TRBJ1-2, with TRBD1 matching over 10 bases. CDR1 is SNHLY and CDR2 is FYNNEI in the germline V gene. This CDR3 comprises 15 residues. V gave up 7 bases and J gave up 8 bases; unmatched junction bases: 13. CDR3 residues: CASTIHIGTGEGYTF. In DNA form, the CDR3 reads TGTGCCAGCACCATCCATATCGGGACAGGGGAAGGCTACACCTTC.

V is TRBV5-4 and J is TRBJ1-2; maybe TRBD1 (6 bases). The CDR3 has 14 amino acids. V lost 1 base, J lost 0 bases, and 7 bases lay in between. The V gene's germline CDR1 is SGHNT and CDR2 YYREEE (reference sequence). The CDR3, as DNA: TGTGCCAGCAGCTTGACAGGGTCTAACTATGGCTACACCTTC. It yields the protein CASSLTGSNYGYTF.

The J gene is TRBJ1-5, the V gene TRBV19; unclear D gene. Germline V gene data show CDR1 as LNHDA and CDR2 as SQIVND (reference sequence). CDR3 length: 13 amino acids. Deletions cut 8 bases from V and 3 bases from J, with 11 bases between. The CDR3 nucleotides read TGTGCCAGTTCCGGGGAACTCAATCAGCCCCAGCATTTT. Protein: CASSGELNQPQHF.

The chain joins TRBV4-3 to TRBJ2-7; 7 nucleotides align to TRBD1. The CDR3 is 15 residues long. Germline trimming cut 0 bases from V and 0 bases from J; bases unmatched to any gene: 2. The V gene's germline CDR1 is LGHNA and CDR2 YSLEER. The CDR3 region is CASSQDWDSSYEQYF. The CDR3 DNA sequence: TGCGCCAGCAGCCAAGATTGGGACAGCTCCTACGAGCAGTACTTC.

The chain is built from TRBV5-4 and TRBJ1-4; no clear D gene. This CDR3 has 13 amino acids. Germline assignment: CDR1 SGHNT and CDR2 YYREEE (reference sequence). The ends were cut back, 0 bases at V and 8 bases at J, with 8 bases in the middle. The CDR3 region is CASSLAPGEKLFF. As DNA, the CDR3 is TGTGCCAGCAGCTTGGCCCCGGGAGAAAAACTGTTTTTT.

The V and J genes are TRBV14 and TRBJ1-3; D remains ambiguous. Germline V gives CDR1 SGHDN, CDR2 FVKESK. The V end was cut by 0 bases, the J end by 9 bases, with 12 bases between. This CDR3 comprises 14 residues. The CDR3 region has the DNA TGTGCCAGCAGCCAAGATTTCCGGATAGGCACCATATATTTT. Translating it yields CASSQDFRIGTIYF.

The DNA of the CDR3 is TGTGCCAGCAGCGTAGCGCAGAATAATTCACCCCTCCACTTT. The encoded protein is CASSVAQNNSPLHF. The genes are TRBV9 and TRBJ1-6; D uncertain. This CDR3 spans 14 amino acids. Germline V gene data show CDR1 as SGDLS and CDR2 as YYNGEE. V was clipped by 0 bases and J by 5 bases, with 6 bases between them.

The chain recombines TRBV7-8 with TRBJ1-3, with TRBD1 matching over 8 bases. The CDR3 extends over 16 amino acids. The junction had 8 bases not matched to a gene; V was cut back by 3 bases and J by 4 bases. The V gene's germline CDR1 is SGHVS and CDR2 FQNEAQ. CDR3 DNA: TGTGCCAGCAGCTTTCGACGGGCAGGGGGCGGAAACACCATATATTTT. Protein sequence: CASSFRRAGGGNTIYF.

V gene TRBV12-5 combines with J gene TRBJ1-2; D is uncertain. The CDR3 loop spans 14 amino acids. V was trimmed by 1 base and J by 8 bases, leaving 14 bases between them. Germline CDR1 and CDR2: LGHNT and FRNRAP. The CDR3 nucleotides are TGTGCTAGTGGTTTGGCGGCTGGCGCTGGAGGCTACACCTTC. It translates to CASGLAAGAGGYTF.

This clone was counted a single time. This rearrangement joins TRBV5-8 to TRBJ2-1; possible D gene TRBD2, 5 bases. Germline V CDR1 and CDR2: SGHTS, YDEGEE. The CDR3 consists of 14 residues. Trimming stripped 4 bases from V and 6 bases from J, with 14 bases between. The CDR3 is CASSAGLRINEQFF. As DNA, the CDR3 is TGTGCCAGCAGCGCAGGACTGCGGATCAATGAGCAGTTCTTC.

J is TRBJ2-7 and V is TRBV7-2, with D possibly matching TRBD1 (5 bases). The CDR3 contains 16 residues. Trimming removed 1 base from V and 3 bases from J, with 16 bases in between. The germline gives CDR1 SGHTA, CDR2 FQGNSA. The CDR3 nucleotides are TGTGCCAGCAGCTTAGGTGGTAGGGGTTGGGACTACGAGCAGTACTTC. The encoded protein is CASSLGGRGWDYEQYF.